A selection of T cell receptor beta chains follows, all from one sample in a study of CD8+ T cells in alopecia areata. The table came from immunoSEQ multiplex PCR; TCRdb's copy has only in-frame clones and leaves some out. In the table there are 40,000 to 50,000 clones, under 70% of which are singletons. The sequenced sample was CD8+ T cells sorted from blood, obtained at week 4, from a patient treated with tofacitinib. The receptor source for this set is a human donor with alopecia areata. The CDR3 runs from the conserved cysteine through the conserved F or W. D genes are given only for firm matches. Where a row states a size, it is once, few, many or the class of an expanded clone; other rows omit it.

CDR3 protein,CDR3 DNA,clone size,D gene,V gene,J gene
CASSLGLSEGTSTDTQYF,TGCGCCAGCAGCTTGGGTTTGTCCGAGGGAACAAGCACAGATACGCAGTATTTT,.,.,TRBV5-1,TRBJ2-3
CASSQDRTGPYGYTF,TGCGCCAGCAGCCAAGACCGGACAGGGCCGTATGGCTACACCTTC,.,TRBD1,TRBV4-3,TRBJ1-2
CASSVTDQYEQYF,TGTGCCAGCAGCGTAACAGACCAGTACGAGCAGTACTTC,.,.,TRBV9,TRBJ2-7
CASSPVDRENTEAFF,TGCGCCAGCAGCCCAGTGGACAGGGAGAACACTGAAGCTTTCTTT,.,TRBD1,TRBV5-1,TRBJ1-1
CASSAAGTEGEAFF,TGTGCCAGCAGCGCGGCCGGGACTGAGGGTGAAGCTTTCTTT,.,.,TRBV5-6,TRBJ1-1
CSTPGTGYGYTF,TGCAGCACCCCCGGGACAGGGTATGGCTACACCTTC,.,TRBD1,TRBV29-1,TRBJ1-2
CASRGRNYGYTF,TGTGCCAGCAGGGGCAGAAACTATGGCTACACCTTC,few,.,TRBV10-2,TRBJ1-2
CASSLDWNTGELFF,TGTGCCAGCAGTCTCGACTGGAACACCGGGGAGCTGTTTTTT,.,.,TRBV27,TRBJ2-2
CSVVGGTVSYEQYF,TGCAGCGTGGTGGGGGGGACAGTATCCTACGAGCAGTACTTC,.,.,TRBV29-1,TRBJ2-7
CASSSTGTGYGYTF,TGTGCCAGCAGCTCGACCGGGACAGGGTATGGCTACACCTTC,.,TRBD1,TRBV7-8,TRBJ1-2
CASGLVRGNEQFF,TGTGCTAGTGGTTTGGTAAGGGGAAATGAGCAGTTCTTC,few,.,TRBV12-5,TRBJ2-1
CASSPGTGGSNIQYF,TGTGCCAGCAGCCCGGGGACAGGGGGATCGAACATTCAGTACTTC,.,TRBD1,TRBV5-6,TRBJ2-4
CASSTNSEAFF,TGTGCCAGCAGTACGAACAGCGAAGCTTTCTTT,.,.,TRBV6-5,TRBJ1-1
CASSSGDYEQYF,TGTGCCAGCAGTTCAGGGGACTACGAGCAGTACTTC,.,.,TRBV27,TRBJ2-7
CSVEPAGKDNEQFF,TGCAGCGTTGAACCTGCGGGCAAAGACAATGAGCAGTTCTTC,once,.,TRBV29-1,TRBJ2-1
CASSHAVWVRPHEQYF,TGCGCCAGCAGCCATGCCGTGTGGGTAAGACCCCACGAGCAGTACTTC,.,.,TRBV7-9,TRBJ2-7
CASSLAWNTDTQYF,TGTGCCAGCAGTTTAGCTTGGAACACAGATACGCAGTATTTT,few,.,TRBV27,TRBJ2-3
CASSQDRTGGIYEQYF,TGCGCCAGCAGCCAAGATCGGACAGGGGGTATCTACGAGCAGTACTTC,.,TRBD1,TRBV4-3,TRBJ2-7
CASSPSLTVNEQFF,TGTGCCAGCAGCCCCTCGCTTACCGTCAATGAGCAGTTCTTC,.,.,TRBV13,TRBJ2-1
CASSANLEGNTEAFF,TGTGCCAGCAGCGCGAACCTAGAGGGAAACACTGAAGCTTTCTTT,.,.,TRBV9,TRBJ1-1